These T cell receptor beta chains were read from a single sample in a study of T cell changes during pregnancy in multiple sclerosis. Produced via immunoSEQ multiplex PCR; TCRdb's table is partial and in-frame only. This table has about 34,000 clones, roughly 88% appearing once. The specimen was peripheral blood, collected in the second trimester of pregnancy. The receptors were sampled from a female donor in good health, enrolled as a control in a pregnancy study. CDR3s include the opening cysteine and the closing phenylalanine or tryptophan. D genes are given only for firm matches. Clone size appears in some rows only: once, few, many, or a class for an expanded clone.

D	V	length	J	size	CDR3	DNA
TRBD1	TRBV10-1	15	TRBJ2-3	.	CASSGVGQGTDTQYF	TGCGCCAGCAGTGGTGTGGGACAGGGCACAGATACGCAGTATTTT
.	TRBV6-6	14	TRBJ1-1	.	CASSYGGSDTEAFF	TGTGCCAGCAGTTACGGGGGGTCCGACACTGAAGCTTTCTTT
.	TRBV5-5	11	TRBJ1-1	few	CASGGHTEAFF	TGTGCCAGCGGAGGACACACTGAAGCTTTCTTT
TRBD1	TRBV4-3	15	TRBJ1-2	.	CASSLGQGVQYGYTF	TGCGCCAGCAGCCTAGGACAGGGAGTACAGTATGGCTACACCTTC
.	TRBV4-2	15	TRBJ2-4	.	CASSQEGPAKNIQYF	TGTGCCAGCAGCCAAGAGGGGCCAGCCAAAAACATTCAGTACTTC
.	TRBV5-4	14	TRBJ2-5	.	CASSWGDREETQYF	TGTGCCAGCAGCTGGGGGGACAGAGAAGAGACCCAGTACTTC
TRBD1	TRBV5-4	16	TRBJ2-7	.	CASSLVRQGLSYEQYF	TGTGCCAGCAGCTTGGTTCGACAGGGCCTCTCCTACGAGCAGTACTTC
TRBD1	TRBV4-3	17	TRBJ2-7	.	CASSQDGTGVPSYEQYF	TGCGCCAGCAGCCAAGATGGGACAGGGGTGCCATCCTACGAGCAGTACTTC
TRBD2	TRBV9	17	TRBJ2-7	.	CASSVAMGAGGSSEQYF	TGTGCCAGCAGCGTAGCCATGGGGGCGGGGGGCTCCAGCGAGCAGTACTTC
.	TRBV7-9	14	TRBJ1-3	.	CASSQQGAGNTIYF	TGTGCCAGCAGCCAACAGGGAGCTGGAAACACCATATATTTT
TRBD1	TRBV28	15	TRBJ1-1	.	CAISHRDRLNTEAFF	TGTGCCATCTCTCACCGGGACAGGCTGAACACTGAAGCTTTCTTT
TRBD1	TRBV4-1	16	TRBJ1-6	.	CASSDPGQGRRSPLHF	TGCGCCAGCAGCGACCCGGGACAGGGACGTAGGTCACCCCTCCACTTT
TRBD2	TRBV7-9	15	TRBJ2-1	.	CASSSTSGRGNEQFF	TGTGCCAGCAGTTCTACTAGCGGGAGAGGGAATGAGCAGTTCTTC
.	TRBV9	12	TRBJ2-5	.	CASSYQGGTQYF	TGTGCCAGCAGTTACCAAGGGGGGACCCAGTACTTC
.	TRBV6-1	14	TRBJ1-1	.	CASSGGPENTEAFF	TGTGCCAGCAGTGGAGGGCCGGAGAACACTGAAGCTTTCTTT
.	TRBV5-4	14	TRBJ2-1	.	CASSLTSLWDEQFF	TGTGCCAGCAGCTTGACTAGCCTCTGGGATGAGCAGTTCTTC
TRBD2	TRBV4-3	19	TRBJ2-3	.	CASSQVSRASGGHTDTQYF	TGCGCCAGCAGCCAAGTATCCCGCGCTAGCGGGGGGCACACAGATACGCAGTATTTT
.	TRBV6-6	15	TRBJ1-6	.	CASSSRTANNSPLHF	TGTGCCAGCAGTTCCCGGACAGCGAATAATTCACCCCTCCACTTT
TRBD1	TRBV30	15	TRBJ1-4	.	CAWTLGTATNEKLFF	TGTGCCTGGACCTTAGGGACAGCAACTAATGAAAAGCTGTTTTTT
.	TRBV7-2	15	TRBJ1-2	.	CASSLLEGLGYGYTF	TGTGCCAGCAGCTTATTGGAGGGACTGGGCTATGGCTACACCTTC
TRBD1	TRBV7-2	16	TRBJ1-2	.	CASSGTGLRANYGYTF	TGTGCCAGCAGCGGGACAGGCTTGAGAGCTAACTATGGCTACACCTTC
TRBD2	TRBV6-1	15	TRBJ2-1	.	CASTRGVAGSHEQFF	TGTGCCAGCACCCGAGGGGTAGCGGGAAGTCATGAGCAGTTCTTC
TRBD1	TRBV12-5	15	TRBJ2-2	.	CASEKDRGWTGELFF	TGTGCTAGTGAGAAGGACAGGGGATGGACCGGGGAGCTGTTTTTT
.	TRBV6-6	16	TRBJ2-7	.	CASSYSTGTLDYEQYF	TGTGCCAGCAGTTACTCAACAGGGACCCTAGACTACGAGCAGTACTTC
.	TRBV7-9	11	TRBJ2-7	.	CASSPGWEQYF	TGTGCCAGCAGCCCCGGGTGGGAGCAGTACTTC
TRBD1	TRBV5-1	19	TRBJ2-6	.	CASSFTGQGLISGANVLTF	TGCGCCAGCAGCTTTACGGGACAGGGCTTAATCTCTGGGGCCAACGTCCTGACTTTC
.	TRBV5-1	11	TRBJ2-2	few	CASSFPGELFF	TGCGCCAGCAGCTTCCCGGGGGAGCTGTTTTTT
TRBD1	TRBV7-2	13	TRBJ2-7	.	CASSFGTGGEQYF	TGTGCCAGCAGCTTCGGGACAGGGGGCGAGCAGTACTTC
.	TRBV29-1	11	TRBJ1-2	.	CSVDQGSGYTF	TGCAGCGTTGATCAGGGATCTGGCTACACCTTC
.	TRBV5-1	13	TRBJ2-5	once	CASSEQGRETQYF	TGCGCCAGCAGCGAACAGGGTAGAGAGACCCAGTACTTC
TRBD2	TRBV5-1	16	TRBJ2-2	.	CASSPLGGLGTGELFF	TGCGCCAGCAGCCCCCTTGGGGGACTAGGAACCGGGGAGCTGTTTTTT
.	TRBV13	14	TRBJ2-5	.	CASSSLGDGETQYF	TGTGCCAGCAGCTCCCTAGGGGATGGAGAGACCCAGTACTTC
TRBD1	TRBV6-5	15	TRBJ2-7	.	CASSGVRGPLGEQYF	TGTGCCAGCAGTGGGGTCAGGGGGCCCCTGGGCGAGCAGTACTTC
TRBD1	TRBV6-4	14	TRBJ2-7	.	CASTRTGRSYEQYF	TGTGCCAGCACTCGGACAGGCCGGTCCTACGAGCAGTACTTC
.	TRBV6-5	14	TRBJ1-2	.	CASSQRAFNYGYTF	TGTGCCAGCAGTCAACGAGCTTTTAACTATGGCTACACCTTC
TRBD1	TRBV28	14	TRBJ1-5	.	CASRLTGETQPQHF	TGTGCCAGCAGGTTAACAGGGGAGACTCAGCCCCAGCATTTT
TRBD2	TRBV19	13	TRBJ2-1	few	CASSISGGNEQFF	TGTGCCAGTAGTATTAGCGGGGGCAATGAGCAGTTCTTC
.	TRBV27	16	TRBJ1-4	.	CASSLTGRRTNEKLFF	TGTGCCAGCAGTTTAACGGGAAGGAGAACTAATGAAAAACTGTTTTTT
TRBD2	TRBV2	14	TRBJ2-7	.	CATTSGGSSYEQYF	TGTGCCACCACTAGCGGGGGAAGCTCCTACGAGCAGTACTTC
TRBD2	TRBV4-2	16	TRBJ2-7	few	CASSQEPGGPSYEQYF	TGTGCCAGCAGCCAAGAACCGGGGGGACCCTCCTACGAGCAGTACTTC
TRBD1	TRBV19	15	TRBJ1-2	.	CASSTPGQGNYGYTF	TGTGCCAGTAGTACCCCGGGACAGGGTAACTATGGCTACACCTTC
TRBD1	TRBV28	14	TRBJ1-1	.	CASRPGQGLPEAFF	TGTGCCAGCAGACCAGGACAGGGTTTACCTGAAGCTTTCTTT
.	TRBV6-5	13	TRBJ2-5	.	CASSRGWEETQYF	TGTGCCAGCAGTAGGGGGTGGGAAGAGACCCAGTACTTC
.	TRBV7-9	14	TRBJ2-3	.	CASSTYGGFDTQYF	TGTGCCAGCAGCACCTACGGCGGGTTCGATACGCAGTATTTT
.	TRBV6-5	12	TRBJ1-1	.	CASSPTPAEAFF	TGTGCCAGCAGCCCTACCCCGGCTGAAGCTTTCTTT
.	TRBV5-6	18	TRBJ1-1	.	CASSLLWSGLGGSTEAFF	TGTGCCAGCAGCTTGCTGTGGTCGGGGCTGGGGGGAAGCACTGAAGCTTTCTTT
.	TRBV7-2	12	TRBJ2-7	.	CASSLVDYEQYF	TGTGCCAGCAGCTTAGTAGACTACGAGCAGTACTTC
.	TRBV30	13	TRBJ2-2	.	CAWSGGGTGELFF	TGTGCCTGGAGTGGAGGGGGCACCGGGGAGCTGTTTTTT
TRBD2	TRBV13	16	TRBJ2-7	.	CASSSRVLAETYEQYF	TGTGCCAGCAGCTCTAGGGTACTAGCGGAAACCTACGAGCAGTACTTC
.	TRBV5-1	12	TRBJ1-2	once	CASSNQGDGYTF	TGCGCCAGCAGCAATCAGGGCGATGGCTACACCTTC
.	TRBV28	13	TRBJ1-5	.	CASSFPRNQPQHF	TGTGCCAGCAGTTTCCCCAGGAATCAGCCCCAGCATTTT
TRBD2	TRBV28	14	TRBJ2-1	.	CASRGTSRNNEQFF	TGTGCCAGCAGGGGGACTAGCCGTAACAATGAGCAGTTCTTC
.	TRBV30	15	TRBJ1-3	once	CAWSEAGASGNTIYF	TGTGCCTGGAGTGAAGCTGGAGCCTCTGGAAACACCATATATTTT